Listed below are T cell receptor beta chains from one sample, sequenced in a study of early T cells in non-severe SARS-CoV-2 infection. TCRdb fed the 5' RACE reads into MiXCR, producing one record per CDR3 protein. The top ten hold almost 25% of the sample, which has 30,000 or so distinct CDR3 sequences, about 5.7% seen once. Sequenced input: whole blood. These receptors came from an adult who was a healthcare worker with PCR-confirmed SARS-CoV-2 infection or an uninfected control (not recorded which). The CDR3 runs from the conserved cysteine through the conserved F or W. Fields, in order: J gene, D gene, clone size, V gene, CDR3 DNA, CDR3 protein. A D gene is named only where the DNA matches it firmly. Clone sizes are given selectively: once, few, many, or a class where the clone is expanded.

TRBJ2-3	TRBD1	.	TRBV7-3	TGTGCCAGCAGCTTACTCCCCTCGACAGGGAGCACAGATACGCAGTATTTT	CASSLLPSTGSTDTQYF
TRBJ2-1	.	many	TRBV7-2	TGTGCCAGCAGCTTTGGGGGGGCGAGCTCCTACAATGAGCAGTTCTTC	CASSFGGASSYNEQFF
TRBJ1-2	.	many	TRBV27	TGTGCCAGCAGTTTGCACGAGGGAAGTGGCTACACCTTC	CASSLHEGSGYTF
TRBJ1-1	.	many	TRBV3-1	TGTGCCAGCAGCTTTGCAAGGGGTGGCACTGAAGCTTTCTTT	CASSFARGGTEAFF
TRBJ2-1	.	few	TRBV28	TGTGCCAGCAGTTTGGTGTACTCCTACAATGAGCAGTTCTTC	CASSLVYSYNEQFF
TRBJ2-3	.	many	TRBV29-1	TGCAGCGTTGATGGCGGAACTTCCACAGATACGCAGTATTTT	CSVDGGTSTDTQYF
TRBJ2-3	TRBD1	many	TRBV11-2	TGTGCCAGCAGCTCCGGACAGGGAGATACGCAGTATTTT	CASSSGQGDTQYF
TRBJ2-5	TRBD1	.	TRBV13	TGTGCCAGCAGCTTAGGGGTTAACAGGGGACAAGAGACCCAGTACTTC	CASSLGVNRGQETQYF
TRBJ1-1	.	few	TRBV7-3	TGTGCCAGCAGTTCGCTCCGTGGTACTGAAGCTTTCTTT	CASSSLRGTEAFF
TRBJ2-6	TRBD1	.	TRBV15	TGTGCCACCAGCAGGGGACAGTTCTCTGGGGCCAACGTCCTGACTTTC	CATSRGQFSGANVLTF
TRBJ2-1	.	.	TRBV6-2/TRBV6-3	TGTGCCAGCAGTTTCACGCTCACCGGGACGGTAAGCTCCTACAATGAGCAGTTCTTC	CASSFTLTGTVSSYNEQFF
TRBJ1-6	TRBD1	.	TRBV7-2	TGTGCCAGCAGCTTAGTAACCAGGGGGCTTAATTCACCCCTCCACTTT	CASSLVTRGLNSPLHF
TRBJ2-6	.	many	TRBV6-1	TGTGCCAGCAGTCAACCCAACAGGGCTGGGGCCAACGTCCTGACTTTC	CASSQPNRAGANVLTF
TRBJ2-1	TRBD2	many	TRBV4-1	TGCGCCAGCAGCCAGATGGGGAGGGGGACTAGCGGGAAAAATGAGCAGTTCTTC	CASSQMGRGTSGKNEQFF
TRBJ2-7	.	many	TRBV7-2	TGTGCCAGCAGCCAGGGGGGGGCTAGCTCCTACGAGCAGTACTTC	CASSQGGASSYEQYF
TRBJ2-7	.	.	TRBV28	TGTGCCAGCAGTTCCGTCCGATACGAGCAGTACTTC	CASSSVRYEQYF
TRBJ2-7	.	many	TRBV11-2	TGTGCCAGCACCCTGACGGACGGGCCTTACGAGCAGTACTTC	CASTLTDGPYEQYF
TRBJ1-1	.	.	TRBV5-1	TGCGCCAGCAGCTTGGCGAACACTGAAGCTTTCTTT	CASSLANTEAFF
TRBJ1-2	.	many	TRBV6-2/TRBV6-3	TGTGCCAGCAGCGGGCAGAACTATGGCTACACCTTC	CASSGQNYGYTF
TRBJ2-7	TRBD2	few	TRBV7-2	TGTGCCAGCAGCTCCGGACTAGGGTTCTACGAGCAGTACTTC	CASSSGLGFYEQYF
TRBJ2-6	.	many	TRBV27	TGTGCCAGCAGTTTATCGTCGACCAACGTCCTGACTTTC	CASSLSSTNVLTF
TRBJ2-7	TRBD2	many	TRBV12-3/TRBV12-4	TGTGCCAGCAGTTTAGGGCTAGCGGGAATCTACGAGCAGTACTTC	CASSLGLAGIYEQYF
TRBJ2-7	TRBD1	many	TRBV7-2	TGTGCCAGCAGCTTAAGGGACAGCTCCTACGAGCAGTACTTC	CASSLRDSSYEQYF
TRBJ1-5	.	few	TRBV5-1	TGCGCCAGCAGCTTGGGGCAGGGATCCGATCAGCCCCAGCATTTT	CASSLGQGSDQPQHF
TRBJ1-2	.	many	TRBV7-9	TGTGCCAGCAGCCTCTCCCAGGCTAACTATGGCTACACCTTC	CASSLSQANYGYTF
TRBJ2-7	.	many	TRBV6-2/TRBV6-3	TGTGCCAGCAGGAGGGACGGGTCCTACGAGCAGTACTTC	CASRRDGSYEQYF
TRBJ2-7	.	few	TRBV28	TGTGCCAGCAGTTTCAGCGCTTACGAGCAGTACTTC	CASSFSAYEQYF
TRBJ1-1	.	few	TRBV5-1	TGCGCCAGCAGCTTCGCCGGGATAGGGACTGAAGCTTTCTTT	CASSFAGIGTEAFF
TRBJ1-5	.	many	TRBV2	TGTGCCAGCAGGGCCCAGGGTGCTCAGCCCCAGCATTTT	CASRAQGAQPQHF
TRBJ2-5	TRBD1	many	TRBV11-3	TGTGCCAGCAGCAGGACAGGGAAGGAGACCCAGTACTTC	CASSRTGKETQYF
TRBJ2-3	.	.	TRBV7-9	TGTGCCAGCAGCCTTGAGGCAGATACGCAGTATTTT	CASSLEADTQYF
TRBJ1-5	.	many	TRBV20-1	TGCAGTGCTAGAGTGGCAGAGAGGATTCATTTT	CSARVAERIHF
TRBJ1-2	.	medium-sized	TRBV30	TGTGCCTCCCGAGATGGCTACACCTTC	CASRDGYTF
TRBJ1-6	TRBD1	many	TRBV4-2	TGTGCCAGCAGCCAAGCCGGACAGGGCTACAAACCCCTCCACTTT	CASSQAGQGYKPLHF
TRBJ1-2	TRBD1	many	TRBV12-3/TRBV12-4	TGTGCCAGCAGTTTAAGGGACAGGTTTTCCTATGGCTACACCTTC	CASSLRDRFSYGYTF
TRBJ2-1	TRBD2	many	TRBV18	TGTGCCAGCTCACCAAGTACGGCGGGAGGTCACAATGAGCAGTTCTTC	CASSPSTAGGHNEQFF
TRBJ2-2	.	.	TRBV4-1	TGCGCCAGCAGCCAAGGCGGCACAGGGAGGCTTGTGGAGCTGTTTTTT	CASSQGGTGRLVELFF
TRBJ2-5	TRBD1	many	TRBV11-2	TGTGCCAGCAGCACCTGGGACAGGGTAGAAGAGACCCAGTACTTC	CASSTWDRVEETQYF
TRBJ1-2	.	many	TRBV4-3	TGCGCCAGCAGCCAAGATATAATCCCGCGCGGTCTAAACTATGGCTACACCTTC	CASSQDIIPRGLNYGYTF
TRBJ1-5	.	.	TRBV7-2	TGTGCCAGCAGCGTATACAGGGCTGGTAGCAATCAGCCCCAGCATTTT	CASSVYRAGSNQPQHF
TRBJ2-3	.	.	TRBV24-1	TGTGCCACCAGTGATTCTACACCGCGGGGGCGCGGGGCCACAGATACGCAGTATTTT	CATSDSTPRGRGATDTQYF
TRBJ2-7	.	many	TRBV7-9	TGTGCCAGCAGCCGGGGAGTTTACGAGCAGTACTTC	CASSRGVYEQYF